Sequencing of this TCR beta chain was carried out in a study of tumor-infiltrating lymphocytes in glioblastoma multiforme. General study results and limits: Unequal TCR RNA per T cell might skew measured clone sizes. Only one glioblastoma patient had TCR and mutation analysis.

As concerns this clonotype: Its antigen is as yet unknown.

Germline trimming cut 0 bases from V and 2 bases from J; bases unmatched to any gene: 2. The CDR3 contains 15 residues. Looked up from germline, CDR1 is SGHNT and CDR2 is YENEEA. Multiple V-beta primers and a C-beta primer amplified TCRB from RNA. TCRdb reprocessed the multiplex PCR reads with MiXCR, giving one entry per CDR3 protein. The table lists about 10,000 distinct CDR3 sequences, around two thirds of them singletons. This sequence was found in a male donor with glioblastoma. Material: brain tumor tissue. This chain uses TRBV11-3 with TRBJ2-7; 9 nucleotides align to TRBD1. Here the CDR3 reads CASSLDWDRAYEQYF. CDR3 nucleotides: TGTGCCAGCAGCTTAGATTGGGACAGGGCCTACGAGCAGTACTTC.